Presented here are 30 T cell receptor beta chains from one specimen sequenced in a study of technical replicates of blood from a few donors (dated by TCRdb to the late 2010s). The library was generated by the immunoSEQ multiplex PCR assay. TCRdb retrieved this table from immuneACCESS and kept in-frame rearrangements only. Not all clones are present; in checked studies, unresolved V genes account for under half, and no reason is known for the remainder. This sample has about 56,000 clones in its table, and 80% to 95% of those were observed once. The ten largest clones capture more than 3.5% of the sample. The sequenced sample consisted of PBMCs. All receptors come from a human donor in good health. Some clones in this sample may be carry-over from other donors' samples.

The chain recombines TRBV7-3 with TRBJ1-1, with D unresolved. The V and J ends lost 2 bases and 1 base respectively, with 5 bases between them. Germline CDR1 SGHTA, CDR2 FQGTGA. There are 13 residues in the CDR3. The CDR3 sequence: CASSLERNTEAFF. The CDR3 DNA reads as TGTGCCAGCAGCTTAGAGAGGAACACTGAAGCTTTCTTT.

The V gene is TRBV18, the J gene TRBJ2-2; 7 bases fit TRBD2. CDR3 size: 15 residues. Germline CDR1 KGHSH, CDR2 LQKENI. J was trimmed by 2 bases and V by 4 bases; bases with no gene match: 4. In DNA, the CDR3 is TGTGCCAGCTCACTGACTAGCACCAACACCGGGGAGCTGTTTTTT. It yields the protein CASSLTSTNTGELFF.

This chain joins TRBV13 and TRBJ1-5; 7 positions agree with TRBD1. Trimming removed 4 bases from V and 2 bases from J; junction bases left unmatched: 8. This CDR3 contains 16 residues. Germline lookup yields CDR1 PRHDT and CDR2 FYEKMQ (reference sequence). CDR3 residues: CASSYRQGRGNQPQHF. In DNA form, the CDR3 reads TGTGCCAGCAGCTACAGACAGGGCCGGGGCAATCAGCCCCAGCATTTT.

This rearrangement joins TRBV5-1 to TRBJ1-2, with D hard to call. CDR1 SGHRS and CDR2 YFSETQ come from the germline V gene. This CDR3 contains 14 residues. V shed 0 bases and J shed 4 bases, with 10 bases lying between them. CDR3 loop: CASSLALSPYGYTF. In nucleotides, the CDR3 is TGCGCCAGCAGCTTGGCCCTATCCCCCTATGGCTACACCTTC.

The chain employs TRBV7-2 and TRBJ2-4; maybe TRBD2 (6 bases). Germline CDR1 is SGHTA and CDR2 is FQGNSA. The ends were cut back, 4 bases at V and 2 bases at J, with 18 bases in the middle. The CDR3 spans 17 residues. The CDR3, as DNA: TGTGCCAGCAGCTCGTCACGGGGGTTTGAATCCAAAAACATTCAGTACTTC. Translated, it gives CASSSSRGFESKNIQYF.

The V gene is TRBV25-1, the J gene TRBJ2-3; D uncertain. Trimming pared 6 bases from V and 6 bases from J, leaving 13 bases between. Germline lookup yields CDR1 MGHDK and CDR2 SYGVNS. The CDR3 extends over 13 amino acids. The CDR3 coding sequence is TGTGCCAGCAGACCTACTCTGGTCGATACGCAGTATTTT. Its protein is CASRPTLVDTQYF. The full variable domain, rest sourced from reference TRBV25-1 and TRBJ2-3, is EADIYQTPRYLVIGTGKKITLECSQTMGHDKMYWYQQDPGMELHLIHYSYGVNSTEKGDLSSESTVSRIRTEHFPLTLESARPSHTSQYLCASRPTLVDTQYFGPGTRLTVL.

The rearrangement links TRBV19 to TRBJ2-7; 9 bases agree with TRBD1. Germline CDR1 and CDR2: LNHDA and SQIVND (reference sequence). V lost 5 bases and J lost 7; bases outside the gene matches: 12. CDR3 length: 15 amino acids. The chain's CDR3 is CASSSGGTGTGEQYF. In DNA, the CDR3 is TGTGCCAGTAGTTCGGGTGGGACAGGGACAGGAGAGCAGTACTTC.

The chain uses TRBV18 and TRBJ1-1; D is uncertain. The CDR3 extends over 13 amino acids. V was clipped by 0 bases and J by 8 bases, with 10 bases between them. Germline V gene data show CDR1 as KGHSH and CDR2 as LQKENI. In DNA form, the CDR3 reads TGTGCCAGCTCACCACCAGGAGCGCCAGAAGCTTTCTTT. Amino acid sequence: CASSPPGAPEAFF.

The chain employs TRBV13 and TRBJ2-7; 7 bases are shared with TRBD2. V shed 1 base, J shed 5 bases, and the junction held 5 bases outside the gene matches. The CDR3 has 14 amino acids. Germline V gene sequence: CDR1 PRHDT, CDR2 FYEKMQ (reference sequence). The chain's CDR3 is CASSLEGGSNEQYF. As DNA, the CDR3 is TGTGCCAGCAGCTTAGAGGGCGGGAGTAACGAGCAGTACTTC.

V usage is TRBV4-1 and J usage is TRBJ2-3; TRBD2 matches 11 bases. Germline CDR1 reads MGHRA; CDR2 reads YSYEKL. The CDR3 length is 15 residues. The V and J ends lost 3 bases and 6 bases, in that order; junction bases with no gene match: 5. DNA for the CDR3: TGCGCCAGCAGCCAGATCAGGACTAGCGGGGATACGCAGTATTTT. The encoded protein is CASSQIRTSGDTQYF.

This chain connects TRBV7-9 to TRBJ1-6; D not resolved. The CDR3 extends over 14 amino acids. Germline V gene lookup returns CDR1 SEHNR and CDR2 FQNEAQ (reference sequence). The V gene lost 4 bases and the J gene lost 10 bases, with 14 bases spanning the gap. The CDR3 DNA is TGTGCCAGCAGCTCGAGGGAGGTAGGATCACCCCTCCACTTT. Its translation is CASSSREVGSPLHF.

V and J are TRBV27 and TRBJ2-2; D is perhaps TRBD2 (7 bases). From germline, CDR1 is MNHEY and CDR2 SMNVEV (reference sequence). The CDR3 sequence is 19 residues long. Trimming pared 0 bases from V and 6 bases from J, leaving 23 bases between. The CDR3 loop reads CASSLSRGTVGGLPGELFF. The CDR3 DNA reads as TGTGCCAGCAGTTTATCGAGGGGTACGGTGGGGGGGCTTCCCGGGGAGCTGTTTTTT.

The genes are TRBV2 and TRBJ1-2; D remains unclear. The CDR3 extends over 12 amino acids. Germline V lookup: CDR1 SNHLY, CDR2 FYNNEI. Trimming cost V 4 bases and J 6 bases, with 9 bases left between them. The CDR3 sequence: CASSAQSDGYTF. CDR3 sequence (DNA): TGTGCCAGCAGTGCCCAGAGCGATGGCTACACCTTC.

This clone is medium-sized within its sample. Mismatch with germline at one junction end may stem from a read error. The chain combines TRBV6-4 with TRBJ2-1; D remains ambiguous. CDR3 size: 14 residues. CDR1 MRHNA and CDR2 SNTAGT come from the germline V gene. CDR3 loop: CASSDGLSSNEQFF. CDR3 coding DNA: TGTGCCAGCAGTGACGGGCTATCCTCCAATGAGCAGTTCTTC.

This clone was picked up one time. The genes are TRBV7-2 and TRBJ2-7, with TRBD2 identical over 9 bases. V lost 6 bases and J lost 3; bases outside the gene matches: 21. Germline V gene data show CDR1 as SGHTA and CDR2 as FQGNSA. The CDR3 has 19 amino acids. DNA for the CDR3: TGTGCCAGCAGACGGACGTGGGCTAGCGGGGCCCAGCTCTACTACGAGCAGTACTTC. The encoded protein is CASRRTWASGAQLYYEQYF. The full variable domain, with the rest looked up from reference TRBV7-2 and TRBJ2-7, is GAGVSQSPSNKVTEKGKDVELRCDPISGHTALYWYRQSLGQGLEFLIYFQGNSAPDKSGLPSDRFSAERTGGSVSTLTIQRTQQEDSAVYLCASRRTWASGAQLYYEQYFGPGTRLTVT.

The gene calls are TRBV30 and TRBJ2-3, with 9 bases identical to TRBD2. The CDR3 runs 16 residues. Looked up from germline, CDR1 is GTSNPN and CDR2 is SVGIG (reference sequence). The V and J ends lost 2 bases and 6 bases, in that order; junction bases with no gene match: 12. The CDR3 sequence is CAWSSILAGVRDTQYF. In DNA form, the CDR3 reads TGTGCCTGGAGTTCTATTTTAGCGGGGGTGAGGGATACGCAGTATTTT.

The chain couples TRBV5-4 to TRBJ2-1; D remains ambiguous. Trimming removed 3 bases at V and 8 bases at J, with 15 bases between. Germline assignment: CDR1 SGHNT and CDR2 YYREEE (reference sequence). This CDR3 contains 14 residues. CDR3 nucleotides: TGTGCCAGCAGCTCCCCCCGACTCGGCGATGAGCAGTTCTTC. This sequence encodes CASSSPRLGDEQFF.

Here the CDR3 reads CASSQRGHYEQYF. CDR3 nucleotide sequence: TGTGCCAGCAGCCAGCGGGGGCACTACGAGCAGTACTTC. The chain combines TRBV5-6 with TRBJ2-7; TRBD2 matches 8 bases. The CDR3 sequence is 13 residues long. Germline loops: CDR1 SGHDT, CDR2 YYEEEE. Trimming cost V 4 bases and J 3 bases; bases outside gene matches: 3.

V is TRBV19 and J is TRBJ2-3; tentative D call: TRBD2 (5 bases). V was trimmed by 1 base and J by 4 bases, leaving 12 bases between them. This CDR3 contains 15 residues. Germline V lookup: CDR1 LNHDA, CDR2 SQIVND (reference sequence). CDR3 bases: TGTGCCAGTAGTATAGGGCGGTTGGGAGCAGATACGCAGTATTTT. It encodes CASSIGRLGADTQYF. The whole variable domain, filled in from reference TRBV19 and TRBJ2-3, reads DGGITQSPKYLFRKEGQNVTLSCEQNLNHDAMYWYRQDPGQGLRLIYYSQIVNDFQKGDIAEGYSVSREKKESFPLTVTSAQKNPTAFYLCASSIGRLGADTQYFGPGTRLTVL.

This rearrangement joins TRBV6-5 to TRBJ2-7, with a weak D call TRBD2 (5 bases). Per germline, CDR1 MNHEY and CDR2 SVGAGI. V lost 6 bases, J lost 6 bases, and 12 bases lay in between. The CDR3 runs 12 residues. The CDR3: CASRRIGSEQYF. The CDR3 nucleotides read TGTGCCAGCAGAAGGATAGGGAGCGAGCAGTACTTC.

The chain is built from TRBV12-5 and TRBJ1-6; 7 positions agree with TRBD1. The CDR3 has 14 amino acids. The V gene end was trimmed by 6 bases and the J gene end by 8 bases; junction bases not matched to a gene: 7. Germline loops: CDR1 LGHNT, CDR2 FRNRAP. The CDR3 reads CASGGTARDSPLHF. CDR3 nucleotides: TGTGCTAGTGGGGGGACAGCAAGGGATTCACCCCTCCACTTT.

The V and J genes are TRBV30 and TRBJ2-5; TRBD2 matches 8 bases. Germline loops: CDR1 GTSNPN, CDR2 SVGIG (reference sequence). This CDR3 is built from 14 residues. The trim removed 3 bases at V and 1 base at J, leaving 4 bases unmatched. CDR3 DNA sequence: TGTGCCTGGAGGCGCGGGAGGTTCCAAGAGACCCAGTACTTC. Translated: CAWRRGRFQETQYF.

The chain is built from TRBV30 and TRBJ1-3; D is unresolved. The CDR3 consists of 14 residues. CDR1 is GTSNPN and CDR2 is SVGIG in the germline V gene (reference sequence). Trimming cost V 2 bases and J 0 bases, with 8 bases left between them. CDR3 bases: TGTGCCTGGAGTCCCCAAGCCTCTGGAAACACCATATATTTT. It encodes CAWSPQASGNTIYF.

The CDR3 nucleotides read TGCGCCAGCAGCCAAGAAGGCGCGGGGGGCGGTGAGCAGTACTTC. Its translation: CASSQEGAGGGEQYF. The chain uses TRBV4-3 and TRBJ2-7; 8 bases match TRBD2. Germline CDR1 and CDR2: LGHNA and YSLEER. The CDR3 consists of 15 residues. The V segment lost 0 bases and the J segment 7 bases; nucleotides outside the gene matches: 8.

The chain joins TRBV7-8 to TRBJ2-3; D is ambiguous. The CDR3 has 15 amino acids. The germline gives CDR1 SGHVS, CDR2 FQNEAQ. V was trimmed by 0 bases and J by 6 bases, leaving 13 bases between them. CDR3: CASSLALSQADTQYF. CDR3 nucleotides: TGTGCCAGCAGCTTAGCGCTAAGCCAGGCCGATACGCAGTATTTT. Filled out from reference TRBV7-8 and TRBJ2-3, the complete variable domain reads GAGVSQSPRYKVAKRGQDVALRCDPISGHVSLFWYQQALGQGPEFLTYFQNEAQLDKSGLPSDRFFAERPEGSVSTLKIQRTQQEDSAVYLCASSLALSQADTQYFGPGTRLTVL.

Written as DNA, the CDR3 is TGTGCCAGCAGCTTAACGGATCCGGGAACTGAGCAGTACTTC. Encoded protein: CASSLTDPGTEQYF. The V and J genes are TRBV7-9 and TRBJ2-7; maybe TRBD2 (5 bases). Per the germline V gene, CDR1 is SEHNR and CDR2 is FQNEAQ (reference sequence). Deletions cut 2 bases from V and 7 bases from J, with 15 bases between. This CDR3 is 14 amino acids long.

The chain recombines TRBV2 with TRBJ2-7, with D maybe TRBD2 (6 bases). The ends were cut back, 8 bases at V and 3 bases at J, with 26 bases in the middle. Germline loops: CDR1 SNHLY, CDR2 FYNNEI. This CDR3 is 17 amino acids long. The CDR3 protein is CASGRLSSGSTGYEQYF. CDR3 in DNA: TGTGCCAGCGGGAGGTTGAGTAGCGGAAGCACGGGCTACGAGCAGTACTTC. Drawing the rest from reference TRBV2 and TRBJ2-7, the complete variable domain is EPEVTQTPSHQVTQMGQEVILRCVPISNHLYFYWYRQILGQKVEFLVSFYNNEISEKSEIFDDQFSVERPDGSNFTLKIRSTKLEDSAMYFCASGRLSSGSTGYEQYFGPGTRLTVT.

V gene TRBV19 combines with J gene TRBJ1-2; no clear D gene. V was pared by 5 bases and J by 7 bases, with 26 bases between. The CDR3 runs 17 residues. CDR1 and CDR2 (germline): LNHDA, SQIVND (reference sequence). DNA for the CDR3: TGTGCCAGTAGTGTCGTTCGTTTCCGGGGAGGTGAGGGTGGCTACACCTTC. Its protein product is CASSVVRFRGGEGGYTF. The entire variable domain, with the rest obtained from reference TRBV19 and TRBJ1-2, is as follows: DGGITQSPKYLFRKEGQNVTLSCEQNLNHDAMYWYRQDPGQGLRLIYYSQIVNDFQKGDIAEGYSVSREKKESFPLTVTSAQKNPTAFYLCASSVVRFRGGEGGYTFGSGTRLTVV.

V gene TRBV4-2 combines with J gene TRBJ2-1; 8 bases match TRBD2. V shed 2 bases and J 2 bases; nucleotides not matched to a gene: 8. This CDR3 contains 17 residues. The germline gives CDR1 LGHNA, CDR2 YNFKEQ. Here the CDR3 reads CASSQFQREPTYNEQFF. CDR3 in DNA: TGTGCCAGCAGCCAATTCCAGCGGGAGCCCACCTACAATGAGCAGTTCTTC.

The table lists this clone with a count of one. The chain is built from TRBV7-2 and TRBJ2-5, with D tentatively TRBD1 (5 bases). This CDR3 contains 15 residues. CDR1 is SGHTA, CDR2 FQGNSA, per germline. Trimming shortened V by 5 bases and J by 0 bases, and 13 bases separated the two germline ends. The CDR3 reads CASSPSQGHQETQYF. In DNA, the CDR3 is TGTGCCAGCAGCCCTAGTCAGGGCCACCAAGAGACCCAGTACTTC.